This TCR beta chain came from a study of T cells in localized non-small cell lung cancer. Trimming cost V 5 bases and J 5 bases, with 10 bases left between them. CDR1 is LGHNA, CDR2 YNFKEQ, per germline. The length of the CDR3 is 12 residues. Assay used: immunoSEQ multiplex PCR; TCRdb lists only in-frame clones, some missing. The sample gives 50,000 to 75,000 clones, 85% to 90% of which show up once; approximately 22% is in the top ten. Regarding the study as a whole: It remains possible that heterogeneity exists, since only one tumor region was sequenced. Adjacent lung tissue had a median about 60 of the top 100 clones found in the tumor. Patients showing higher blood T cell density tended to see longer overall survival.

As for this clone: Its target is unknown.

The starting material was peripheral blood, obtained before any cancer treatment. This TCR was sampled from a man aged 40 to 75 with stage I squamous cell lung carcinoma. V usage is TRBV4-2 and J usage is TRBJ2-7; tentative D call: TRBD1 (6 bases). DNA of the CDR3: TGTGCCAGCAGCATGACAGGAGACGAGCAGTACTTC. Translation gives CASSMTGDEQYF.